The entry that follows covers one TCR beta chain sequence. cDNA serving as the sequencing template came from extracted, reverse transcribed RNA. The repertoire was sequenced with immunoSEQ multiplex PCR; TCRdb's copy has only in-frame clones and lacks some. Among around 140,000 clones listed, 51% were seen once. Per the germline V gene, CDR1 is MDHEN and CDR2 is SYDVKM. V was clipped by 11 bases and J by 2 bases, with 12 bases between them. The CDR3 spans 12 residues. The sample is drawn from a study of CD8+ T cells in alopecia areata. The source was CD4+ T cells sorted from blood, collected at week 0. The receptor was isolated from a human donor with alopecia areata. The gene calls are TRBV28 and TRBJ1-1, with a weak D call TRBD1 (6 bases). CDR3 sequence: CASGALNTEAFF. The CDR3 DNA reads as TGTGCCTCAGGGGCGTTAAACACTGAAGCTTTCTTT.